Here is one T cell receptor beta chain with its context. The V end lost 4 bases, the J end lost 6 bases, and 7 bases lay between the germline ends. The germline gives CDR1 SGHTA, CDR2 FQGTGA. The CDR3 runs 13 residues. Assay used: immunoSEQ multiplex PCR; TCRdb lists only in-frame clones, some missing. The profile shows about 220,000 clones, 70% to 90% of them singletons. This entry belongs to a study of blood T cell repertoires in COVID-19. Study information: Material from acute and convalescent COVID-19 was sourced from the United States, Italy and Spain. T cells, B-cell-depleted T cells, or PBMCs supplied cDNA or gDNA.

The sample comprised peripheral blood. The source of this sequence is a woman between 65 and 79 years old with COVID-19, enrolled during active disease. The V and J genes are TRBV7-3 and TRBJ1-6; D gene unclear. The CDR3 protein is CASSSMANSPLHF. CDR3 sequence (DNA): TGTGCCAGCAGCTCCATGGCTAATTCACCCCTCCACTTT.